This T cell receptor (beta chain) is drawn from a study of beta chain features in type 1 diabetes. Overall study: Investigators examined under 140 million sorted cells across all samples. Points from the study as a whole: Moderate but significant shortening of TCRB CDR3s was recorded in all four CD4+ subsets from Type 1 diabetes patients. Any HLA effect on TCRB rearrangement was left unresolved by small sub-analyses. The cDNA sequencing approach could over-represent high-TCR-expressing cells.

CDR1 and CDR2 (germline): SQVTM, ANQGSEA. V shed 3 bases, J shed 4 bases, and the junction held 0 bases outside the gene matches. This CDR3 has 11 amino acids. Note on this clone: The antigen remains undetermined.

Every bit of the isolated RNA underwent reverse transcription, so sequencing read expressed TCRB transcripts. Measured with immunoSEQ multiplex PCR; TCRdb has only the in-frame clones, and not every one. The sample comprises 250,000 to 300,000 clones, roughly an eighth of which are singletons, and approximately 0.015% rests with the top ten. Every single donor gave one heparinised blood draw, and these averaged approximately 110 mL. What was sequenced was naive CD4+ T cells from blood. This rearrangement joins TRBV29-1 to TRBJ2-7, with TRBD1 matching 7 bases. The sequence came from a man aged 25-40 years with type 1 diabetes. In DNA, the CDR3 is TGCAGCGTTGACAGGGGGTACGAGCAGTACTTC. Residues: CSVDRGYEQYF.